This record covers a single TCR beta chain. Its antigen is currently unknown. Produced via immunoSEQ multiplex PCR; TCRdb's table is partial and in-frame only. The sample records about 140,000 clones, just under 95% being singletons. The data originate from a study of T cell responses to AZD1222 COVID-19 vaccine. Study results and limitations: Donors were chiefly white British, with a greater number of females, and clonal diversity was perhaps underestimated. Nearly half of the spike-specific TCRs reportedly recognize variant regions that carry no mutations.

The V gene's germline CDR1 is SGHKS and CDR2 YYEKEE (reference sequence). CDR3 length: 18 residues. The V segment lost 2 bases and the J segment 0 bases; nucleotides outside the gene matches: 10. The TCR was taken from an adult who had recovered from COVID-19. Sample: peripheral blood, taken after recovery from COVID-19. V usage is TRBV5-5 and J usage is TRBJ2-7; 11 bases are shared with TRBD2. This chain's CDR3 is CASSLMEGLAANSYEQYF. As DNA, the CDR3 is TGTGCCAGCAGCTTAATGGAGGGACTAGCGGCAAACTCCTACGAGCAGTACTTC.